A single sample gave rise to the 20 T cell receptor beta chains below, sequenced in a study of blood T cell repertoires in COVID-19. Profiled with immunoSEQ multiplex PCR; TCRdb holds only in-frame clones, not every one. The sample lists 360,000 or so clones, about nine tenths occurring once. The specimen was PBMCs or T cells enriched from blood (not recorded which). The receptor source for this set is a woman under 40 who had been exposed to COVID-19.

The chain links TRBV3-1 (or the pseudogene TRBV3-2) to TRBJ2-1; 10 bases line up with TRBD2. The CDR3 spans 15 residues. In germline, CDR1 is LGHDT, CDR2 YNNKEL (reference sequence). The ends lost 4 bases at V and 7 bases at J; junction bases unmatched: 7. Written as DNA, the CDR3 is TGTGCCAGCAGCCGGACTAGCGGCCTGGGGAATGAGCAGTTCTTC. This translates into CASSRTSGLGNEQFF.

This rearrangement joins TRBV19 to TRBJ2-2, with 8 bases fitting TRBD1. Germline V lookup: CDR1 LNHDA, CDR2 SQIVND (reference sequence). The CDR3 contains 15 residues. Trimming took 3 bases from V and 3 from J; bases not matched to a gene: 3. The CDR3 DNA reads TGTGCCAGTAGTATCAGGGGGCGGGACACCGGGGAGCTGTTTTTT. Residues: CASSIRGRDTGELFF.

Note on this clone: Distinct nucleotide sequences in the sample also encode this CDR3. The chain combines TRBV29-1 with TRBJ2-3; tentative D call: TRBD2 (6 bases). CDR1 SQVTM and CDR2 ANQGSEA come from the germline V gene. Trimming pared 3 bases from V and 0 bases from J, leaving 7 bases between. CDR3 length: 13 residues. The CDR3, as DNA: TGCAGCGTTGACGGGGGTAGCACAGATACGCAGTATTTT. Translated, it gives CSVDGGSTDTQYF.

The chain is built from TRBV3-1 (or the pseudogene TRBV3-2) and TRBJ2-3; 8 bases are a match to TRBD1. The CDR3 totals 15 residues. CDR1 is LGHDT, CDR2 YNNKEL, per germline (reference sequence). Unmatched junction bases numbered 7, after V lost 5 bases and J lost 3 bases. CDR3 sequence (DNA): TGTGCCAGCAGCGGGTGGCAGGGGGCTACAGATACGCAGTATTTT. Translated: CASSGWQGATDTQYF.

The rearrangement links TRBV18 to TRBJ1-2; D is unresolved. Trimming removed 3 bases at V and 5 bases at J, with 16 bases between. This CDR3 comprises 15 residues. Germline V lookup: CDR1 KGHSH, CDR2 LQKENI. CDR3 sequence reads: CASSPNADTLYGYTF. For the CDR3, the DNA is TGTGCCAGCTCACCTAATGCCGACACTCTATATGGCTACACCTTC.

The rearrangement uses TRBV28 and TRBJ2-7; no clear D. Germline V CDR1 and CDR2: MDHEN, SYDVKM. The CDR3 is made up of 12 amino acids. V lost 3 bases and J lost 0, with 3 bases in between. The CDR3 DNA sequence: TGTGCCAGCAGTTTCTCCTCCTACGAGCAGTACTTC. This encodes CASSFSSYEQYF.

The V and J genes are TRBV29-1 and TRBJ2-1; 7 nucleotides agree with TRBD2. V shed 7 bases, J shed 8 bases, and the junction held 5 bases outside the gene matches. CDR3 length: 11 residues. Germline loops: CDR1 SQVTM, CDR2 ANQGSEA. CDR3: CSGTSVHEQFF. DNA of the CDR3: TGCAGCGGAACTAGCGTACATGAGCAGTTCTTC.

This clone was found a few times. This chain uses TRBV28 with TRBJ1-5; tentative D call: TRBD1 (5 bases). Germline CDR1 and CDR2: MDHEN and SYDVKM. Trimming removed 2 bases at V and 3 bases at J, with 8 bases between. The CDR3 length is 14 residues. This chain's CDR3 is CASSLGAPNQPQHF. DNA of the CDR3: TGTGCCAGCAGTTTAGGGGCCCCCAATCAGCCCCAGCATTTT. Variable domain in full (rest from reference TRBV28 and TRBJ1-5): DVKVTQSSRYLVKRTGEKVFLECVQDMDHENMFWYRQDPGLGLRLIYFSYDVKMKEKGDIPEGYSVSREKKERFSLILESASTNQTSMYLCASSLGAPNQPQHFGDGTRLSIL.

The table lists this clone with a few counts. This chain's CDR3 is CASSRASGSYNEQFF. Here the CDR3 DNA reads TGTGCCAGCAGCCGAGCTAGCGGGAGCTACAATGAGCAGTTCTTC. J is TRBJ2-1 and V is TRBV7-3, with 10 nucleotides matching TRBD2. There are 15 residues in the CDR3. Losses at the gene ends were 5 bases for V and 3 bases for J; bases not matched to a gene: 4. From germline, CDR1 is SGHTA and CDR2 FQGTGA.

The rearrangement links TRBV18 to TRBJ2-4; D may be TRBD1 (5 bases). Per the germline V gene, CDR1 is KGHSH and CDR2 is LQKENI. Trimming pared 4 bases from V and 5 bases from J, leaving 9 bases between. The CDR3 is 13 amino acids. In nucleotides, the CDR3 is TGTGCCAGCTCACTTGGACACGAAAACATTCAGTACTTC. Amino acid sequence: CASSLGHENIQYF.

The table lists this clone with a count of one. The rearrangement uses TRBV5-1 and TRBJ2-7, with D perhaps matching TRBD1 (5 bases). Germline assignment: CDR1 SGHRS and CDR2 YFSETQ. The CDR3 runs 14 residues. Trimming took 1 base from V and 5 from J, leaving 13 bases between them. The chain's CDR3 is CASSLRQGGHEQYF. CDR3 bases: TGCGCCAGCAGCTTGAGGCAGGGTGGGCACGAGCAGTACTTC.

This clone has a handful of counts. The chain uses TRBV7-9 and TRBJ2-7; TRBD2 is a possible D gene (6 bases). This CDR3 spans 14 amino acids. Trimming took 6 bases from V and 3 from J, leaving 15 bases between them. Germline V lookup: CDR1 SEHNR, CDR2 FQNEAQ (reference sequence). Here the CDR3 reads CASSHPGGIYEQYF. The CDR3 nucleotides read TGTGCCAGCAGTCACCCCGGCGGGATCTACGAGCAGTACTTC.

This clone has only one observation. The chain has TRBV5-8 and TRBJ1-1; the D gene is possibly TRBD1 (5 bases). Per the germline V gene, CDR1 is SGHTS and CDR2 is YDEGEE. The CDR3 contains 14 residues. Between the trimmed V and J ends, which lost 3 bases and 5 bases, there was a span of 14 bases. CDR3 coding DNA: TGTGCCAGCAGCTCCCCCCAGGGTTGGACTGAAGCTTTCTTT. Translation: CASSSPQGWTEAFF.

The V gene is TRBV11-3, the J gene TRBJ1-5; a possible D gene is TRBD1 (5 bases). CDR1 SGHNT and CDR2 YENEEA come from the germline V gene. V was trimmed by 4 bases and J by 7 bases, leaving 11 bases between them. The CDR3 totals 13 residues. The CDR3 DNA is TGTGCCAGCAGCTCAACAGGTTCGCAGCCCCAGCATTTT. This encodes CASSSTGSQPQHF. The full variable domain, its missing parts supplied by reference TRBV11-3 and TRBJ1-5, is EAGVVQSPRYKIIEKKQPVAFWCNPISGHNTLYWYLQNLGQGPELLIRYENEEAVDDSQLPKDRFSAERLKGVDSTLKIQPAELGDSAVYLCASSSTGSQPQHFGDGTRLSIL.

The chain links TRBV27 to TRBJ2-7; TRBD1 matches at 10 bases. The V and J ends lost 7 bases and 12 bases, in that order; junction bases with no gene match: 12. Germline V lookup: CDR1 MNHEY, CDR2 SMNVEV (reference sequence). There are 13 residues in the CDR3. The CDR3 sequence: CASIKGTGAQPYF. Here the CDR3 DNA reads TGTGCCAGCATCAAAGGGACAGGGGCCCAACCGTACTTC.

This clone was seen a handful of times. The chain combines TRBV5-1 with TRBJ2-5; D is unresolved. The CDR3 has 14 residues. The V and J ends lost 0 bases and 3 bases respectively, with 9 bases between them. The germline V gene encodes CDR1 SGHRS and CDR2 YFSETQ. The CDR3 DNA is TGCGCCAGCAGCTTGGGGAACAGAGAAGAGACCCAGTACTTC. Its protein is CASSLGNREETQYF.

V gene TRBV19 combines with J gene TRBJ2-7, with 7 bases fitting TRBD2. The CDR3 has 16 amino acids. Germline assignment: CDR1 LNHDA and CDR2 SQIVND (reference sequence). Unmatched junction bases numbered 8, after V lost 1 base and J lost 2 bases. The CDR3 DNA reads TGTGCCAGTAGTATAGTGGGAGGGGATTCTGCCTACGAGCAGTACTTC. Protein product: CASSIVGGDSAYEQYF.

The chain links TRBV12-3 or TRBV12-4 to TRBJ2-7; maybe TRBD1 (5 bases). Deletions cut 1 base from V and 3 bases from J, with 7 bases between. The CDR3 runs 13 residues. CDR3 sequence (DNA): TGTGCCAGCAGTTTAGAGGGGATCTACGAGCAGTACTTC. Amino acids: CASSLEGIYEQYF.

This chain joins TRBV11-2 and TRBJ1-6, with TRBD1 matching over 9 bases. From germline, CDR1 is SGHAT and CDR2 FQNNGV. J gave up 9 bases and V 4 bases, and 10 bases lay outside the gene matches. This CDR3 region has 16 residues. CDR3 sequence (DNA): TGTGCCAGCAGCTGGGCAGGACAGGGGTTAATTTCACCCCTCCACTTT. It is translated as CASSWAGQGLISPLHF. The full variable domain, with the rest looked up from reference TRBV11-2 and TRBJ1-6, is EAGVAQSPRYKIIEKRQSVAFWCNPISGHATLYWYQQILGQGPKLLIQFQNNGVVDDSQLPKDRFSAERLKGVDSTLKIQPAKLEDSAVYLCASSWAGQGLISPLHFGNGTRLTVT.

The chain recombines TRBV28 with TRBJ2-7; tentative D call: TRBD1 (5 bases). Trimming took 5 bases from V and 2 from J, leaving 13 bases between them. The germline gives CDR1 MDHEN, CDR2 SYDVKM. CDR3 length: 14 amino acids. The CDR3 nucleotides read TGTGCCAGCAGTCTAAAGGGGATGACCTACGAGCAGTACTTC. Translating gives CASSLKGMTYEQYF.